This T cell receptor (beta chain) stems from a study of blood T cell repertoires in COVID-19. About the study: Spain, Italy and the United States supplied samples that represented acute and convalescent COVID-19.

This clone was picked up a small number of times. In the study's own analysis: Amplification with reference gene primers provided the estimates of nucleated cell counts. Assay used: immunoSEQ multiplex PCR; TCRdb lists only in-frame clones, some missing. Clone size and the V and J calls come from that table; the DNA yielded D and trimming. The sample contains some 170,000 clones, 65% to 90% of which appear only once. Per germline, CDR1 SGDLS and CDR2 YYNGEE. The CDR3 is 14 amino acids. J lost 1 base, V lost 5 bases, and 1 base had no gene match. This sequence joins TRBV9 and TRBJ2-2, with 8 bases aligning to TRBD2. The source of this sequence is a man aged 45-65 years who had recovered from COVID-19. Sample: PBMCs or T cells enriched from blood (not recorded which). The CDR3 region has the DNA TGTGCCAGCAGGAGCGGGGGGAACACCGGGGAGCTGTTTTTT. This gives the protein CASRSGGNTGELFF.